This entry lists 10 T cell receptor beta chains sequenced from one sample in a study of blood T cells in healthy people across ages. A sample-barcoded 5' primer and a J-beta primer mix were used in a second PCR of about 7 to 11 cycles. TCRdb redid the calling of the 5' RACE reads with MiXCR, one entry per CDR3 protein. The data show roughly 700,000 distinct CDR3 sequences, with approximately 29% seen just once and 15% held by the top ten. The sample taken for sequencing was blood. The receptor set was obtained from a woman older than 75 in good health.

J is TRBJ1-2 and V is TRBV20-1; no definite D call. The V end was cut by 6 bases, the J end by 2 bases, with 7 bases between. The CDR3 consists of 11 residues. The V gene's germline CDR1 is DFQATT and CDR2 SNEGSKA (reference sequence). CDR3 DNA sequence: TGCAGTGCCTGGGAAAACTATGGCTACACCTTC. It yields the protein CSAWENYGYTF.

This clonotype has at least ten counts. The gene calls are TRBV5-1 and TRBJ2-3; TRBD1 matches 11 bases. The CDR3 extends over 18 amino acids. V lost 0 bases to trimming and J lost 1 base; unmatched junction nucleotides: 7. From germline, CDR1 is SGHRS and CDR2 YFSETQ. The chain's CDR3 is CASSLAGTGGTRTDTQYF. The CDR3 coding sequence is TGCGCCAGCAGCTTGGCCGGGACAGGGGGGACCCGCACAGATACGCAGTATTTT.

This clonotype was counted many times. This sequence joins TRBV3-1 and TRBJ2-5, with 12 bases lining up with TRBD2. CDR3 length: 14 residues. Germline CDR1 and CDR2: LGHDT and YNNKEL (reference sequence). After removal of 8 bases from V and 7 bases from J, the junction contained 8 bases not matched to a gene. CDR3 nucleotides: TGTGCCAGCCAAGCCGGACTAGCGGGGCCGACCCAGTACTTC. This encodes CASQAGLAGPTQYF.

Ten or more counts support this clonotype. The chain couples TRBV5-1 to TRBJ1-2; 9 bases match TRBD1. V was pared by 4 bases and J by 8 bases, with 6 bases of the junction left unmatched. Germline assignment: CDR1 SGHRS and CDR2 YFSETQ. The CDR3 covers 13 residues. CDR3 bases: TGCGCCAGCAGCACCGGGACAGGGTACGGCTACACCTTC. It translates to CASSTGTGYGYTF.

This clonotype came up a few times. This may stem from a read error, because a much larger clone lies one nucleotide away. This sequence joins TRBV29-1 and TRBJ2-1; maybe TRBD2 (5 bases). Germline V CDR1 and CDR2: SQVTM, ANQGSEA. V dropped 6 bases and J dropped 1 base, with 13 bases sitting between them. This CDR3 is built from 14 residues. CDR3 in DNA: TGCAGCGTCCAACGGGGTCGGTCCTACAATGAGCAGTTCTTC. It specifies CSVQRGRSYNEQFF.

This clonotype appeared many times. The chain is built from TRBV7-2 and TRBJ2-3; D perhaps matches TRBD2 (5 bases). This CDR3 has 15 residues. The V end lost 7 bases, the J end lost 0 bases, and 14 bases lay between the germline ends. The germline V gene has CDR1 SGHTA and CDR2 FQGNSA. CDR3 sequence: CASNQRTFSTDTQYF. The CDR3 bases are TGTGCCAGCAACCAGAGGACTTTCAGCACAGATACGCAGTATTTT.

In its sample, this clonotype was seen a few times. The chain employs TRBV7-2 and TRBJ1-1, with D perhaps TRBD1 (5 bases). Germline CDR1 and CDR2: SGHTA and FQGNSA. V was clipped by 3 bases and J by 0 bases, with 8 bases between them. The CDR3 length is 14 residues. Here the CDR3 reads CASSFDSLNTEAFF. CDR3 coding DNA: TGTGCCAGCAGCTTTGACAGCTTGAACACTGAAGCTTTCTTT.

This clonotype was seen at least ten times. V is TRBV15 and J is TRBJ1-2; D gene uncertain. CDR1 is LNHNV, CDR2 YYDKDF, per germline (reference sequence). The CDR3 extends over 12 amino acids. Trimming took 0 bases from V and 7 from J, leaving 6 bases between them. The CDR3 protein is CATSRDRGGYTF. The DNA for the CDR3 is TGTGCCACCAGCAGAGATCGAGGTGGCTACACCTTC.

This clonotype was detected only a few times. The rearrangement links TRBV7-2 to TRBJ1-4, with D perhaps matching TRBD1 (5 bases). V lost 6 bases, J lost 4 bases, and 15 bases lay in between. Germline CDR1 SGHTA, CDR2 FQGNSA. The CDR3 is made up of 15 amino acids. The CDR3 reads CASSPEGPSNEKLFF. The CDR3 DNA sequence: TGTGCCAGCAGTCCTGAGGGGCCGAGTAATGAAAAACTGTTTTTT. The full variable domain, rest sourced from reference TRBV7-2 and TRBJ1-4, is GAGVSQSPSNKVTEKGKDVELRCDPISGHTALYWYRQSLGQGLEFLIYFQGNSAPDKSGLPSDRFSAERTGGSVSTLTIQRTQQEDSAVYLCASSPEGPSNEKLFFGSGTQLSVL.

This clonotype was counted a single time. The chain joins TRBV7-2 to TRBJ2-1, with D possibly being TRBD1 (6 bases). The V end lost 1 base, the J end lost 12 bases, and 19 bases lay between the germline ends. The CDR3 sequence is 15 residues long. CDR1 SGHTA and CDR2 FQGNSA come from the germline V gene. As DNA, the CDR3 is TGTGCCAGCAGCTTAGAGCCGAGCCTCCGAGGGGGGCAGTTCTTC. This encodes CASSLEPSLRGGQFF.